A single sample is the source of the 23 T cell receptor beta chains below, sequenced in a study of blood T cell repertoires in COVID-19. Some clones are missing from TCRdb's copy, which holds only in-frame ones; the method was immunoSEQ multiplex PCR. The table includes approximately 40,000 clones, about 85% detected once. The sample was peripheral blood. The receptors derive from a man in his fifties or sixties with acute or convalescent COVID-19.

This clone was detected once. This chain uses TRBV30 with TRBJ2-2, with D tentatively TRBD2 (6 bases). The CDR3 is made up of 13 amino acids. Germline CDR1 is GTSNPN and CDR2 is SVGIG (reference sequence). V dropped 3 bases and J dropped 4 bases, with 9 bases sitting between them. The CDR3 DNA reads TGTGCCTGGAGCCCGGGGGTCACCGGGGAGCTGTTTTTT. Translating gives CAWSPGVTGELFF.

J is TRBJ1-1 and V is TRBV3-1 (or the pseudogene TRBV3-2), with 8 bases that match TRBD1. J was trimmed by 8 bases and V by 8 bases; bases with no gene match: 4. The length of the CDR3 is 11 residues. Germline V gene data show CDR1 as LGHDT and CDR2 as YNNKEL (reference sequence). CDR3 in amino acids: CASAGDREAFF. In DNA, the CDR3 is TGTGCCAGCGCGGGGGACAGGGAAGCTTTCTTT.

This clone appeared once. The chain recombines TRBV5-1 with TRBJ1-6; the match to TRBD1 covers 9 bases. With V trimmed by 0 bases and J by 8 bases, 6 bases remained unmatched. CDR1 and CDR2 (germline): SGHRS, YFSETQ. The CDR3 loop spans 16 amino acids. CDR3 amino acids: CASSLARTGVDSPLHF. CDR3 coding DNA: TGCGCCAGCAGCTTGGCCCGGACAGGGGTAGATTCACCCCTCCACTTT.

The chain couples TRBV20-1 to TRBJ1-4; D gene ambiguous. V shed 3 bases and J shed 3 bases, with 8 bases lying between them. Germline V CDR1 and CDR2: DFQATT, SNEGSKA (reference sequence). This CDR3 is built from 13 residues. In DNA form, the CDR3 reads TGCAGTGCTAGTAGCTTATCTAATGAAAAACTGTTTTTT. This translates into CSASSLSNEKLFF.

V gene TRBV28 combines with J gene TRBJ1-2; D is unclear. In germline, CDR1 is MDHEN, CDR2 SYDVKM. The CDR3 is 12 amino acids. The V end was cut by 11 bases, the J end by 8 bases, with 18 bases between. CDR3 in DNA: TGTGCCTCCTCAATTAGCCCCACGGGCTACACCTTC. This codes for CASSISPTGYTF.

The CDR3 loop reads CASSPRDSNSPLHF. The CDR3 nucleotides read TGTGCCAGCAGCCCTCGGGACAGCAATTCACCCCTCCACTTT. The chain uses TRBV9 and TRBJ1-6; 7 nucleotides match TRBD1. This CDR3 region has 14 residues. The germline V gene has CDR1 SGDLS and CDR2 YYNGEE. V trimming: 4 bases; J trimming: 7 bases; junction bases outside the gene matches: 5.

The V gene is TRBV2, the J gene TRBJ2-2; 7 bases agree with TRBD1. Germline values: CDR1 SNHLY, CDR2 FYNNEI. The V and J ends lost 6 bases and 1 base, in that order; junction bases with no gene match: 8. The CDR3 extends over 16 amino acids. The CDR3 nucleotides read TGTGCCAGCAGCCTACAGGGGAAGCGGAACACCGGGGAGCTGTTTTTT. Its translation is CASSLQGKRNTGELFF.

V usage is TRBV5-1 and J usage is TRBJ1-1, with 11 bases lining up with TRBD1. Germline CDR1 and CDR2: SGHRS and YFSETQ. This CDR3 has 14 residues. Trimming at V came to 7 bases and at J to 5 bases, leaving 7 bases not matched to a gene. The CDR3 DNA sequence: TGCGCCAGCCGGACAGGGGGCGACGGTACTGAAGCTTTCTTT. The encoded protein is CASRTGGDGTEAFF.

CDR3 DNA: TGTGCCAGCAGCGTACGAAGGCGGGGGAGCACAGATACGCAGTATTTT. Amino acids: CASSVRRRGSTDTQYF. The chain uses TRBV9 and TRBJ2-3, with TRBD2 matching 7 bases. Germline-derived CDR1 and CDR2 are SGDLS and YYNGEE. Trimming cost V 1 base and J 0 bases; bases outside gene matches: 5. CDR3 length equals 16 residues.

The J gene is TRBJ2-7, the V gene TRBV2; a weak D match, TRBD1 (5 bases). CDR1 and CDR2 (germline): SNHLY, FYNNEI. The CDR3 extends over 15 amino acids. Trimming took 0 bases from V and 3 from J, leaving 12 bases between them. The CDR3 nucleotides are TGTGCCAGCAGTGAAGCGTTGAACGGACACTACGAGCAGTACGTC. This sequence encodes CASSEALNGHYEQYV.

V and J are TRBV24-1 and TRBJ2-2; possible D gene TRBD2, 5 bases. The CDR3 has 14 amino acids. Per germline, CDR1 KGHDR and CDR2 SFDVKD. The V end was cut by 6 bases, the J end by 7 bases, with 14 bases between. The CDR3 loop is CATSRMRAGGELFF. The CDR3 nucleotides read TGTGCCACCAGTCGAATGCGGGCCGGCGGGGAGCTGTTTTTT.

A single count supports this clone. J is TRBJ1-1 and V is TRBV5-4; 7 positions agree with TRBD1. Germline CDR1 is SGHNT and CDR2 is YYREEE (reference sequence). This CDR3 has 12 residues. J was trimmed by 10 bases and V by 3 bases; bases with no gene match: 6. CDR3 loop: CASSWNRGGAFF. The CDR3 bases are TGTGCCAGCAGCTGGAACAGGGGTGGAGCTTTCTTT.

The rearrangement uses TRBV7-2 and TRBJ1-1, with D hard to call. This CDR3 region has 14 residues. Germline assignment: CDR1 SGHTA and CDR2 FQGNSA. Trimming stripped 3 bases from V and 2 bases from J, with 10 bases between. The CDR3 spells CASSFGKPNTEAFF. The CDR3 nucleotides are TGTGCCAGCAGCTTCGGGAAACCTAACACTGAAGCTTTCTTT.

The rearrangement links TRBV19 to TRBJ2-7; TRBD2 matches 9 bases. The CDR3 has 17 residues. After removal of 2 bases from V and 9 bases from J, the junction contained 17 bases not matched to a gene. The germline CDR1 and CDR2 sequences are LNHDA and SQIVND (reference sequence). The CDR3 sequence is CASSITYPGTAGGRQYF. The CDR3 bases are TGTGCCAGTAGTATAACTTACCCCGGGACAGCGGGGGGCCGGCAGTACTTC.

This clone was seen once. This chain links TRBV5-8 with TRBJ2-7; D might be TRBD2 (5 bases). V was shortened by 3 bases and J by 5 bases, with 15 bases between the two germline ends. The V gene's germline CDR1 is SGHTS and CDR2 YDEGEE. The CDR3 is 14 amino acids. In DNA, the CDR3 is TGTGCCAGCAGCTGGACGGGGATATCCGACGAGCAGTACTTC. Translation: CASSWTGISDEQYF.

CDR3 protein: CASGFAGGQDTQYF. CDR3 DNA sequence: TGTGCCAGCGGGTTTGCGGGAGGACAAGATACGCAGTATTTT. The rearrangement links TRBV3-1 (or the pseudogene TRBV3-2) to TRBJ2-3; 8 bases map to TRBD2. From germline, CDR1 is LGHDT and CDR2 YNNKEL (reference sequence). With 8 bases clipped from V and 5 bases from J, the junction kept 9 bases outside the gene matches. The CDR3 has 14 amino acids.

J is TRBJ2-5 and V is TRBV5-4; a weak D match, TRBD1 (5 bases). Per the germline V gene, CDR1 is SGHNT and CDR2 is YYREEE (reference sequence). Trimming stripped 4 bases from V and 3 bases from J, with 19 bases between. CDR3 size: 16 residues. CDR3 nucleotide sequence: TGTGCCAGCAGCACCCCCCCGGGCCAGGGTGAAGAGACCCAGTACTTC. Its translation is CASSTPPGQGEETQYF. The full variable domain, its missing parts supplied by reference TRBV5-4 and TRBJ2-5, is ETGVTQSPTHLIKTRGQQVTLRCSSQSGHNTVSWYQQALGQGPQFIFQYYREEENGRGNFPPRFSGLQFPNYSSELNVNALELDDSALYLCASSTPPGQGEETQYFGPGTRLLVL.

The V call is TRBV29-1, the J call TRBJ2-3; 11 positions agree with TRBD1. Trimming cost V 7 bases and J 4 bases; bases outside gene matches: 4. CDR1 SQVTM and CDR2 ANQGSEA come from the germline V gene. The CDR3 covers 13 residues. In DNA form, the CDR3 reads TGCAGCGAAGGGACAGGGGGAGCAGATACGCAGTATTTT. Its protein product is CSEGTGGADTQYF.

The rearrangement uses TRBV27 and TRBJ2-3, with 9 bases lining up with TRBD2. With 9 bases clipped from V and 1 base from J, the junction kept 5 bases outside the gene matches. The CDR3 loop spans 14 amino acids. The germline CDR1 and CDR2 sequences are MNHEY and SMNVEV (reference sequence). DNA of the CDR3: TGTGCCAGTCAGACTAGCGGCCGCACAGATACGCAGTATTTT. Its protein product is CASQTSGRTDTQYF.

This clone turned up a few times. The V gene is TRBV5-1, the J gene TRBJ1-3, with unresolved D. Germline values: CDR1 SGHRS, CDR2 YFSETQ. The CDR3 sequence is 14 residues long. Trimming took off 4 bases at V and 1 base at J, with 9 bases between the two ends. CDR3 loop: CASSLGSSGNTIYF. The CDR3 DNA sequence: TGCGCCAGCAGCCTCGGGTCGTCTGGAAACACCATATATTTT.

The chain carries TRBV9 and TRBJ2-3, with D possibly being TRBD1 (5 bases). Trimming removed 3 bases at V and 1 base at J, with 6 bases between. Looked up from germline, CDR1 is SGDLS and CDR2 is YYNGEE. The CDR3 length is 13 residues. The CDR3 protein is CASSATGTDTQYF. The CDR3 region has the DNA TGTGCCAGCAGCGCGACAGGCACAGATACGCAGTATTTT.

The gene calls are TRBV5-5 and TRBJ1-6, with D possibly being TRBD1 (5 bases). The CDR3 totals 15 residues. In germline, CDR1 is SGHKS, CDR2 YYEKEE (reference sequence). The germline V and J ends were trimmed by 2 bases and 10 bases, with 16 bases remaining between them. The chain's CDR3 is CASSLEGAWASPLHF. The CDR3 DNA follows: TGTGCCAGCAGCTTAGAAGGGGCCTGGGCCTCACCCCTCCACTTT.

The rearrangement links TRBV15 to TRBJ2-7, with 9 bases that match TRBD2. Trimming cost V 1 base and J 2 bases; bases outside gene matches: 3. This CDR3 contains 15 residues. Germline CDR1 and CDR2: LNHNV and YYDKDF (reference sequence). The CDR3 DNA is TGTGCCACCAGCAGAGGCGGGGGGGCAGCCTACGAGCAGTACTTC. This translates into CATSRGGGAAYEQYF.